This T cell receptor beta chain stems from a study of T cell responses to AZD1222 COVID-19 vaccine. Study-wide results and limits: CD4 TCRs covered the whole spike, strongest at regions 160-218 and 743-854. At baseline, seropositivity was found in only a handful of AZD1222 recipients.

A word on this clone: Antigen: not known.

Libraries were prepared by immunoSEQ multiplex PCR; TCRdb keeps only in-frame clonotypes and omits some of them. The sample records roughly 100,000 clones, 90% being singletons. Germline loops: CDR1 SGHTA, CDR2 FQGTGA. V lost 3 bases and J lost 5; bases outside the gene matches: 1. The CDR3 extends over 14 amino acids. V usage is TRBV7-3 and J usage is TRBJ2-1; 10 bases are shared with TRBD1. The sequenced sample was peripheral blood, obtained on day 0 of AZD1222 vaccination. The clonotype was recovered from an adult in good health. CDR3 protein: CASSFGTGDNEQFF. CDR3 nucleotides: TGTGCCAGCAGCTTCGGGACAGGGGACAATGAGCAGTTCTTC.